This section outlines one TCR beta chain sequence together with its context. The CDR3 runs to 16 residues. V lost 5 bases to trimming and J lost 5 bases; unmatched junction nucleotides: 11. CDR1 is SGHTA, CDR2 FQGNSA, per germline. In the source study's methods: Amplifying reference gene primers gave estimates of nucleated cell counts. The data were produced by immunoSEQ multiplex PCR, yet TCRdb's version contains in-frame clones alone and is incomplete. Clonal size and the V and J genes are those of that table, whereas D and trimming came from the DNA. The top ten hold 0.45% to 0.65% of the sample, which has about 150,000 clones, 91% seen once. This record belongs to a study of blood T cell repertoires in COVID-19. Study-level information: Some COVID-19 samples were acute and others convalescent; all came from the United States, Italy and Spain. Nucleic acid was either cDNA or gDNA, and it came from T cells, B-cell-depleted T cells, or PBMCs.

The sequenced sample consisted of peripheral blood. This clonotype was sampled from a man between 45 and 60 years old with acute or convalescent COVID-19. This chain joins TRBV7-2 and TRBJ2-5; 10 bases agree with TRBD2. The CDR3 loop is CASSRSLAGVGETQYF. CDR3 coding DNA: TGTGCCAGCAGCCGTTCCCTAGCGGGGGTCGGGGAGACCCAGTACTTC.